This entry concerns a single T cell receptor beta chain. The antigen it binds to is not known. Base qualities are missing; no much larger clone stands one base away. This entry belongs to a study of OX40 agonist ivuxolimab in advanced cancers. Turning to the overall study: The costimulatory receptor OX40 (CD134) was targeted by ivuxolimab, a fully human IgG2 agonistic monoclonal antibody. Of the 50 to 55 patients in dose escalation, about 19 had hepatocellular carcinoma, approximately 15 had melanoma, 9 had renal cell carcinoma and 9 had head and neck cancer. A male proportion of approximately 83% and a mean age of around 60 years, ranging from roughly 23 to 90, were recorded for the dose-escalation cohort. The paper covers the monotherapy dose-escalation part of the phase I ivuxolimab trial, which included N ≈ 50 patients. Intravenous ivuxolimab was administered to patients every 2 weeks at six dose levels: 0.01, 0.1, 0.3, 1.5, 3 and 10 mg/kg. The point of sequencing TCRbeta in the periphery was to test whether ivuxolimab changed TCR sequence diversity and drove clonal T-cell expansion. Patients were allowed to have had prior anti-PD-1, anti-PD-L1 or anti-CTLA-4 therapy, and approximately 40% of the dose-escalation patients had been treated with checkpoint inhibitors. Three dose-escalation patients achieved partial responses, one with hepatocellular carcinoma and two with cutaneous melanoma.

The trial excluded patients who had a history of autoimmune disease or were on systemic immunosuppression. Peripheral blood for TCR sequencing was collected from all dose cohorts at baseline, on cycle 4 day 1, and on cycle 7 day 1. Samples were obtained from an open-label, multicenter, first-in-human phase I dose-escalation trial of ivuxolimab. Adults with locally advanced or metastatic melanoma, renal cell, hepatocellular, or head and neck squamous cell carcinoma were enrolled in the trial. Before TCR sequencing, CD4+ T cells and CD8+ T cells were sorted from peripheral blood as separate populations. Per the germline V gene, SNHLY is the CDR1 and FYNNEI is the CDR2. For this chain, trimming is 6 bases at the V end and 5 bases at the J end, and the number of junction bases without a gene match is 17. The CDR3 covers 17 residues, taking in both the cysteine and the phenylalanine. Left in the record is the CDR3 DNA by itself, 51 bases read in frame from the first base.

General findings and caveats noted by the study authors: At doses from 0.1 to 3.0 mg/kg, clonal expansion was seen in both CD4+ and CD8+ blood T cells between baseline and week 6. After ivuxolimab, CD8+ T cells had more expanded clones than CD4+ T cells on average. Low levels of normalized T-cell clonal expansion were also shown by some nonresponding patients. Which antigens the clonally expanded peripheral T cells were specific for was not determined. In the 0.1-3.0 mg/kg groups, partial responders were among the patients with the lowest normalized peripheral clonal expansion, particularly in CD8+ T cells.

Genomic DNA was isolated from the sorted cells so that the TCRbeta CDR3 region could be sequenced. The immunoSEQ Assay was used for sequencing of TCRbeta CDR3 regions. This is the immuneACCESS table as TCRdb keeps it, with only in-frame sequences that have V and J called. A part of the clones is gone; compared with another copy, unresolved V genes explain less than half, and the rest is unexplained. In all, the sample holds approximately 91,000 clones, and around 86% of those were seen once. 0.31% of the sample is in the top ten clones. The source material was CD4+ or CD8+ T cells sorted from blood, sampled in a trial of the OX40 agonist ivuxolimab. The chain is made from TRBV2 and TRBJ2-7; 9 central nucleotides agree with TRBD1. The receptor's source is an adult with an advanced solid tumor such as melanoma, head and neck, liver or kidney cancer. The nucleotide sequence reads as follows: TGTGCCAGCAGCGGCGGTTGGGGACAGGGAGTTCTGGACGAGCAGTACTTC. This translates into CASSGGWGQGVLDEQYF.